The 6 T cell receptor beta chains given below trace back to one sample, sequenced in a study of blood T cell repertoires in COVID-19 (dated by TCRdb to about 2020). Receptor amplification or capture employed the immunoSEQ multiplex PCR assay. The table comes from immuneACCESS by way of TCRdb, which keeps in-frame sequences with V and J called. Part of the clones is missing from these tables; in studies checked, under half for an unresolved V gene and the rest for unknown reasons. Here the sample has about 670,000 clones; 70% to 90% occur a single time. The ten largest clones add up to 0.2% to 0.3% of the sample. The sequenced material came from peripheral blood. These TCRs come from a woman aged 18-29 years with acute or convalescent COVID-19.

In the case of this clone: Other DNA variants within this sample encode the same CDR3. The chain couples TRBV12-3 or TRBV12-4 to TRBJ2-7; D is unclear. V shed 4 bases and J shed 4 bases, with 5 bases lying between them. The CDR3 totals 11 residues. The CDR3 sequence: CASSSLYEQYF. The DNA of the CDR3 is TGTGCCAGCAGTTCTCTTTACGAGCAGTACTTC.

V and J are TRBV6-2 or TRBV6-3 and TRBJ1-1, with TRBD1 identical over 7 bases. Losses at the gene ends were 5 bases for V and 6 bases for J; bases not matched to a gene: 9. The CDR3 consists of 14 residues. The germline CDR1 and CDR2 sequences are MNHEY and SVGEGT. The DNA of the CDR3 is TGTGCCAGCAGTCGGACAGGCCTGTTCGCTGAAGCTTTCTTT. Protein sequence: CASSRTGLFAEAFF.

The chain is built from TRBV7-2 and TRBJ2-7, with 9 positions matching TRBD2. Trimming at V came to 4 bases and at J to 5 bases, leaving 6 bases not matched to a gene. The CDR3 has 14 amino acids. Germline loops: CDR1 SGHTA, CDR2 FQGNSA. The CDR3 protein is CASSSNRLADEQYF. The CDR3, as DNA: TGTGCCAGCAGCTCCAACAGACTAGCGGACGAGCAGTACTTC.

The DNA for the CDR3 is TGTGCCAGCAGTGCAGGTTGGGGCCCAGGTGCTGAAGCTTTCTTT. Translating gives CASSAGWGPGAEAFF. V usage is TRBV2 and J usage is TRBJ1-1, with D possibly being TRBD1 (5 bases). Germline V lookup: CDR1 SNHLY, CDR2 FYNNEI. Trimming removed 4 bases from V and 6 bases from J, with 18 bases in between. This CDR3 is built from 15 residues.

The chain joins TRBV6-1 to TRBJ2-1, with D tentatively TRBD1 (7 bases). The germline V and J ends were trimmed by 2 bases and 4 bases, with 12 bases remaining between them. The CDR3 covers 15 residues. CDR1 and CDR2 (germline): MNHNS, SASEGT. The DNA of the CDR3 is TGTGCCAGCAGTGAACTTCAGGGGGGTTACAATGAGCAGTTCTTC. Its protein is CASSELQGGYNEQFF.

The chain uses TRBV4-2 and TRBJ2-5; 11 nucleotides line up with TRBD2. Germline loops: CDR1 LGHNA, CDR2 YNFKEQ. This CDR3 spans 17 amino acids. The V gene end was trimmed by 1 base and the J gene end by 5 bases; junction bases not matched to a gene: 9. For the CDR3, the DNA is TGTGCCAGCAGCCAAGCTAAAACTAGCGGGGGCCGGGAGACCCAGTACTTC. Encoded protein: CASSQAKTSGGRETQYF.